This T cell receptor beta chain was observed in a study of blood T cell repertoires in COVID-19. Study at large: Samples of COVID-19 (acute and convalescent) were obtained from the United States, Italy and Spain. Sample material is recorded as cDNA or gDNA derived from T cells, B-cell-depleted T cells, or PBMCs.

Germline lookup yields CDR1 SEHNR and CDR2 FQNEAQ (reference sequence). The CDR3 spans 13 residues. V lost 7 bases and J lost 1, with 10 bases in between. Seattle's cohort entered during active infection and was followed longitudinally. In the original processing: Reference gene primer amplification yielded estimated nucleated cell counts. Measured with immunoSEQ multiplex PCR; TCRdb has only the in-frame clones, and not every one. The V and J calls and clone size come from that table; D and trimming were worked out from the DNA. Among under 300,000 clones listed, 80% to 90% were seen once. The chain employs TRBV7-9 and TRBJ1-2; no firm D call. This TCR was recovered from a woman in her 30s with COVID-19, enrolled during active disease. Specimen: peripheral blood. This CDR3 is CASTLISNYGYTF. CDR3 DNA: TGTGCCAGCACCCTGATCAGTAACTATGGCTACACCTTC.